The sequence of this TCR beta chain was determined in a study of PD-1 blockade in classical Hodgkin lymphoma. Losses at the gene ends were 3 bases for V and 7 bases for J; bases not matched to a gene: 10. Germline CDR1 reads GTSNPN; CDR2 reads SVGIG (reference sequence). The CDR3 covers 15 residues. Profiling relied on immunoSEQ multiplex PCR, and the TCRdb table lists in-frame clones only, not all of them. Altogether fewer than 3,000 clones are present, 71% being singletons, with the ten largest covering roughly 32%. After autologous stem cell transplantation all patients relapsed, and prior brentuximab vedotin exposure differed between cohorts. Negative selection with magnets was how CD8+ T cells were isolated from the thawed PBMCs.

The TCR originated in a human donor with classical Hodgkin lymphoma. The V gene is TRBV30, the J gene TRBJ2-1; TRBD1 matches 9 bases. The material sequenced was CD8+ T cells from blood, taken at baseline. The CDR3 DNA is TGTGCCTGGAGCGCCGGGACAGGGTTAAGAAATGAGCAGTTCTTC. It yields the protein CAWSAGTGLRNEQFF.